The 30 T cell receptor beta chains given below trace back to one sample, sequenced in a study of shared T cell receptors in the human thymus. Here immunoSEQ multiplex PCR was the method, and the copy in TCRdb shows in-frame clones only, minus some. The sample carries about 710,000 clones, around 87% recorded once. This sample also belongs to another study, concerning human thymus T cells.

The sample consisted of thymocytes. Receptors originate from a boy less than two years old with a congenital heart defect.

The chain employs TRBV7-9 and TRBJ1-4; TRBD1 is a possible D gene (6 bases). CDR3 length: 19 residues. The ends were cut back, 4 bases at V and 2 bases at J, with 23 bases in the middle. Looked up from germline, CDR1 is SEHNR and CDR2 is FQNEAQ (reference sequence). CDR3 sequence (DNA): TGTGCCAGCAGCTCCCCGGGACAAGGACCAGGGCGTACTAATGAAAAACTGTTTTTT. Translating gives CASSSPGQGPGRTNEKLFF.

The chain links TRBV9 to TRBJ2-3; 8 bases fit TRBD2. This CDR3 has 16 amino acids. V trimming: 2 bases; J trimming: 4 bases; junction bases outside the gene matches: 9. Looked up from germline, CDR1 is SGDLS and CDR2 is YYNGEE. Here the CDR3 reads CASSVEVGGAPDTQYF. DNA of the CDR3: TGTGCCAGCAGCGTCGAGGTCGGGGGGGCTCCAGATACGCAGTATTTT.

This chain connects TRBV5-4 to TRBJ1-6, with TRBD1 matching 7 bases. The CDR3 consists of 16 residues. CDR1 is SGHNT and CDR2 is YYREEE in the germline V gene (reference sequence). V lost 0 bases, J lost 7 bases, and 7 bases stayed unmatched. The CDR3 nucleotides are TGTGCCAGCAGCTTGGCCGGGGGACAGAGAAATTCACCCCTCCACTTT. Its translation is CASSLAGGQRNSPLHF. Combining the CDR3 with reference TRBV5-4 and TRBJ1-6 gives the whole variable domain ETGVTQSPTHLIKTRGQQVTLRCSSQSGHNTVSWYQQALGQGPQFIFQYYREEENGRGNFPPRFSGLQFPNYSSELNVNALELDDSALYLCASSLAGGQRNSPLHFGNGTRLTVT.

The CDR3 DNA reads as TGTGCCATCAGTACAGGGGAAGGGTCCTACGAGCAGTACTTC. As protein: CAISTGEGSYEQYF. J is TRBJ2-7 and V is TRBV10-3; 7 nucleotides line up with TRBD1. Germline V gives CDR1 ENHRY, CDR2 SYGVKD. V dropped 5 bases and J dropped 1; count of bases not matched to a gene: 5. This CDR3 has 14 amino acids.

DNA for the CDR3: TGCGCCAGCAGCCAAGACCCGCGGGGGGCACCCCAAGAGACCCAGTACTTC. It codes for CASSQDPRGAPQETQYF. V usage is TRBV4-3 and J usage is TRBJ2-5; 8 bases line up with TRBD2. This CDR3 is built from 17 residues. The germline V gene encodes CDR1 LGHNA and CDR2 YSLEER. V dropped 0 bases and J dropped 1; count of bases not matched to a gene: 7.

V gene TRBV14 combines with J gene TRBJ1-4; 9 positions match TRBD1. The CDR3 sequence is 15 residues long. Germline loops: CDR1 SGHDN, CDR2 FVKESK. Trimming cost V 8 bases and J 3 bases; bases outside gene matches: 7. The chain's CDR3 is CASETGGLANEKLFF. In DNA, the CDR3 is TGTGCCAGCGAAACAGGGGGCCTGGCTAATGAAAAACTGTTTTTT.

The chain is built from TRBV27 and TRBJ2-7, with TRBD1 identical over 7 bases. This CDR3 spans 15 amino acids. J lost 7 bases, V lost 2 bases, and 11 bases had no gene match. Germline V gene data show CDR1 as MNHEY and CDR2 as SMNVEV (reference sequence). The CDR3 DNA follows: TGTGCCAGCAGTTTAGACAGGGCGAGGCCTTGGGAGCAGTACTTC. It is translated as CASSLDRARPWEQYF.

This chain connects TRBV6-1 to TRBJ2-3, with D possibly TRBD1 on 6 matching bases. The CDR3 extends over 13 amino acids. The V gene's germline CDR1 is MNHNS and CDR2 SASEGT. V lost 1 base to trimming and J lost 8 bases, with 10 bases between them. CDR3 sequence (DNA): TGTGCCAGCAGTGAAGAGGGGACACCTACGCAGTATTTT. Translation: CASSEEGTPTQYF.

The DNA of the CDR3 is TGTGCCAGCAGCTGCCCCTGTGGCAGGGAAAAGGGATCCTACAATGAGCAGTTCTTC. It translates to CASSCPCGREKGSYNEQFF. This sequence joins TRBV7-9 and TRBJ2-1; perhaps TRBD1 as D (5 bases). The CDR3 sequence is 19 residues long. V lost 4 bases and J lost 1, with 23 bases in between. Germline V gene sequence: CDR1 SEHNR, CDR2 FQNEAQ (reference sequence).

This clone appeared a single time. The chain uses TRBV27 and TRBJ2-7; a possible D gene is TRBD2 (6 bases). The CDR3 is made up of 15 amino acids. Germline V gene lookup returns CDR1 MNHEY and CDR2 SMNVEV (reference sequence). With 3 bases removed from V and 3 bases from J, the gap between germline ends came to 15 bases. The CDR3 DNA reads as TGTGCCAGCAGTTTGATAGCGGAGCCCCTCTACGAGCAGTACTTC. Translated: CASSLIAEPLYEQYF.

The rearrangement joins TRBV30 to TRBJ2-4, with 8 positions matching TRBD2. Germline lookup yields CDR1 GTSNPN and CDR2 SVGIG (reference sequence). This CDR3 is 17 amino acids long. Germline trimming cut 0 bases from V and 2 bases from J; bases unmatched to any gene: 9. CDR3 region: CAWSVDRSSGSKNIQYF. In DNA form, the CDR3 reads TGTGCCTGGAGTGTAGATAGGTCTAGCGGGTCCAAAAACATTCAGTACTTC. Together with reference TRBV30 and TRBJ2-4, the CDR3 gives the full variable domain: SQTIHQWPATLVQPVGSPLSLECTVEGTSNPNLYWYRQAAGRGLQLLFYSVGIGQISSEVPQNLSASRPQDRQFILSSKKLLLSDSGFYLCAWSVDRSSGSKNIQYFGAGTRLSVL.

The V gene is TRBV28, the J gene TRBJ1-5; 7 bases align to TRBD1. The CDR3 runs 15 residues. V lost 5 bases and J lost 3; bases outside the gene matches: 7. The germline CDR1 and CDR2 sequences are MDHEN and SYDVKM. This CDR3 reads CASSKKGQANQPQHF. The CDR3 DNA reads TGTGCCAGCAGTAAAAAAGGACAGGCCAATCAGCCCCAGCATTTT. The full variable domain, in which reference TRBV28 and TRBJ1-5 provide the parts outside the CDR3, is DVKVTQSSRYLVKRTGEKVFLECVQDMDHENMFWYRQDPGLGLRLIYFSYDVKMKEKGDIPEGYSVSREKKERFSLILESASTNQTSMYLCASSKKGQANQPQHFGDGTRLSIL.

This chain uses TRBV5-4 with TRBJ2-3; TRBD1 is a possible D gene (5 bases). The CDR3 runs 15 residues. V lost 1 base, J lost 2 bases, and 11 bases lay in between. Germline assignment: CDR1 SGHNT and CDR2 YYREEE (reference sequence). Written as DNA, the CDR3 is TGTGCCAGCAGCTTGTGGGGCGAACACACAGATACGCAGTATTTT. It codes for CASSLWGEHTDTQYF. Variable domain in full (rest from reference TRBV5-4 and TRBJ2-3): ETGVTQSPTHLIKTRGQQVTLRCSSQSGHNTVSWYQQALGQGPQFIFQYYREEENGRGNFPPRFSGLQFPNYSSELNVNALELDDSALYLCASSLWGEHTDTQYFGPGTRLTVL.

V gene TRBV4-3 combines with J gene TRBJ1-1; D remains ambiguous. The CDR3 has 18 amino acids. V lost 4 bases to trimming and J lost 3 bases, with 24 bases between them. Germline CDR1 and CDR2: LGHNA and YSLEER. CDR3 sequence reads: CASSLNAGFHLVDTEAFF. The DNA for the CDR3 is TGCGCCAGCAGCCTTAATGCGGGGTTTCATCTGGTAGACACTGAAGCTTTCTTT.

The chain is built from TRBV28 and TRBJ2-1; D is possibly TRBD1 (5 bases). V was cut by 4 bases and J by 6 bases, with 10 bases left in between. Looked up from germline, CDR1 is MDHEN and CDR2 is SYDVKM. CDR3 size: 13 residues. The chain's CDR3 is CASSSVRGNEQFF. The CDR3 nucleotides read TGTGCCAGCAGTTCGGTTAGGGGCAATGAGCAGTTCTTC.

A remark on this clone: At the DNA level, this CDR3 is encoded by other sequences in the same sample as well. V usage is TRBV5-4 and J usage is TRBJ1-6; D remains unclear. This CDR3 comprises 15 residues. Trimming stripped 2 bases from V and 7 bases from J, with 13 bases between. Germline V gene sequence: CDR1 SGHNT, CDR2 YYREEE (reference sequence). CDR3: CASSFGPILNSPLHF. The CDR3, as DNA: TGTGCCAGCAGCTTTGGGCCGATTTTAAATTCACCCCTCCACTTT.

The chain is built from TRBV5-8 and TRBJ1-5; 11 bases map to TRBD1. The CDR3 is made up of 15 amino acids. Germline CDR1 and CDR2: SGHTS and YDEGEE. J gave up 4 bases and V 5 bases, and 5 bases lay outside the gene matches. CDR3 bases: TGTGCCAGCAGTCACGGACAGGGGGCTAATCAGCCCCAGCATTTT. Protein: CASSHGQGANQPQHF.

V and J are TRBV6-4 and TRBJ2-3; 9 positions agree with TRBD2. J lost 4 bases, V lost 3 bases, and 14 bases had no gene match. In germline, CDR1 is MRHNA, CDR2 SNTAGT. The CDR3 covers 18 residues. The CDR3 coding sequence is TGTGCCAGCAGTGAAGGGAATACGGCGGGGGGGCACCCAGATACGCAGTATTTT. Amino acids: CASSEGNTAGGHPDTQYF.

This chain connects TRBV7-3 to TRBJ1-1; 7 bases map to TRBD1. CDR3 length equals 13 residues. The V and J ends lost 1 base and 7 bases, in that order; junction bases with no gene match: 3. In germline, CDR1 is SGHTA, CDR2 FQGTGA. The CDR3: CASSLNRGGEAFF. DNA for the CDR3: TGTGCCAGCAGCTTAAACAGGGGAGGTGAAGCTTTCTTT.

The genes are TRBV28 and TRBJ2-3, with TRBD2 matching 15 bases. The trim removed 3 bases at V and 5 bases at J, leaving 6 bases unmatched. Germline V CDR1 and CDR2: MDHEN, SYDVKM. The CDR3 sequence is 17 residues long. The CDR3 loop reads CASSFPGTSGRRDTQYF. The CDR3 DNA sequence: TGTGCCAGCAGTTTCCCCGGGACTAGCGGGAGGAGAGATACGCAGTATTTT.

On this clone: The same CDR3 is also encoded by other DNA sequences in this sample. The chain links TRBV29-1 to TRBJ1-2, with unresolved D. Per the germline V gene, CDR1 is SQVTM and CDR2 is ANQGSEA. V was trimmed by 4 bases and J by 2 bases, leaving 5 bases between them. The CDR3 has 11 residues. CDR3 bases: TGCAGCGTTGGGCCAAACTATGGCTACACCTTC. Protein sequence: CSVGPNYGYTF.

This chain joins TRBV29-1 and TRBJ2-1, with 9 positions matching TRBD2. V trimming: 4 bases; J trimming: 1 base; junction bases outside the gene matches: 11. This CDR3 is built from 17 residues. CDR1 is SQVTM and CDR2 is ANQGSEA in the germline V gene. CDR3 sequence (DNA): TGCAGCGTTGCTCCCCGGACTAGCGACACTTCCTACAATGAGCAGTTCTTC. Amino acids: CSVAPRTSDTSYNEQFF.

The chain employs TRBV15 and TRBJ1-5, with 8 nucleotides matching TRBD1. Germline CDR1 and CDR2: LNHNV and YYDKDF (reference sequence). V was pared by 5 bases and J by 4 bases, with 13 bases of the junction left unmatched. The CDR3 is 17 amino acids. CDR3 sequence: CATSFSPATGGNQPQHF. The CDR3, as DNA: TGTGCCACCAGCTTTAGTCCCGCCACAGGGGGGAATCAGCCCCAGCATTTT.

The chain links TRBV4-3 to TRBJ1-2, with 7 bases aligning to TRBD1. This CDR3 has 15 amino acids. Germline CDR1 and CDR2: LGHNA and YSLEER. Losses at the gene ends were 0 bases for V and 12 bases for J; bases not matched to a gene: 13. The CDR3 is CASSQDPRAGGRDTF. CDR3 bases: TGCGCCAGCAGCCAAGATCCGCGGGCAGGGGGTAGAGACACCTTC.

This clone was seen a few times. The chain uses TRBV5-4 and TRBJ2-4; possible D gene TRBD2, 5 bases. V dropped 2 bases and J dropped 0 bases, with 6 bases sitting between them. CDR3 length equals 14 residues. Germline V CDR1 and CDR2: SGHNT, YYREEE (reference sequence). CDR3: CASSFGLAKNIQYF. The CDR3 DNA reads TGTGCCAGCAGCTTCGGACTAGCCAAAAACATTCAGTACTTC.

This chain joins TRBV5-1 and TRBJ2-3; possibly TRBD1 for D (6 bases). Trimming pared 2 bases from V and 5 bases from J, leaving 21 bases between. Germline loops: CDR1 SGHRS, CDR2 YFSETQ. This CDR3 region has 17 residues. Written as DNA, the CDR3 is TGCGCCAGCAGCTTCGTACGTACAGGGCTGTTACGAGATACGCAGTATTTT. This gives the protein CASSFVRTGLLRDTQYF.

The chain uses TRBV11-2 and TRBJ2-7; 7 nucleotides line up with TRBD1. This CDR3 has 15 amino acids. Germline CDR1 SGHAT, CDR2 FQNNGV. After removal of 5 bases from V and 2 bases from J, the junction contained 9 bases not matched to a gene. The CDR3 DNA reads TGTGCCAGCAGCGAGGACGTCAGGGGGACCTACGAGCAGTACTTC. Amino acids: CASSEDVRGTYEQYF.

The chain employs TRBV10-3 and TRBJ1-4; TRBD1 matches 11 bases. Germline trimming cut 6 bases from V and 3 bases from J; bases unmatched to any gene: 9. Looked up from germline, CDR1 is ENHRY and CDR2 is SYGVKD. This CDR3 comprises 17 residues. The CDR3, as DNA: TGTGCCATCAGCGCCGAGGACAGGGGGCGACCTAATGAAAAACTGTTTTTT. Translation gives CAISAEDRGRPNEKLFF.

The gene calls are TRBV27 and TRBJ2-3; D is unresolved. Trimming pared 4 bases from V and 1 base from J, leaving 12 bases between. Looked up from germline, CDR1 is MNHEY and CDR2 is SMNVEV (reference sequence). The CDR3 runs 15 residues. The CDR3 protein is CASSSSSSGTDTQYF. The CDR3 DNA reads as TGTGCCAGCAGTTCTTCCTCGAGTGGCACAGATACGCAGTATTTT.

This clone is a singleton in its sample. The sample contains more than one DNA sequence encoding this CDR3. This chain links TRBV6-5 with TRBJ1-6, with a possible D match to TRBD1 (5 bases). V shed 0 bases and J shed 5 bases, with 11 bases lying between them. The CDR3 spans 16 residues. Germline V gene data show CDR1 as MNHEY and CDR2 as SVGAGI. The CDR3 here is CASSYSGGVDNSPLHF. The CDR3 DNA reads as TGTGCCAGCAGTTACTCGGGGGGGGTAGATAATTCACCCCTCCACTTT.